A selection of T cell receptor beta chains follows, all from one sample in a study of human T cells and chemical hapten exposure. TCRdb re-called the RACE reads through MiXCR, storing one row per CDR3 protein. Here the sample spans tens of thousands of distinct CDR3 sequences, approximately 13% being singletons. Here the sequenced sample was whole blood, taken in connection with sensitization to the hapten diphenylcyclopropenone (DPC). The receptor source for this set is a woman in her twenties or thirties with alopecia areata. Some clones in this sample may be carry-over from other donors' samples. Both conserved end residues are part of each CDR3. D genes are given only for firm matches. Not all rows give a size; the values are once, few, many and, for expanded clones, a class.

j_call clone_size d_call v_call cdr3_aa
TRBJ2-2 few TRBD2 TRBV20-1 CSAIAGRAVGELFF
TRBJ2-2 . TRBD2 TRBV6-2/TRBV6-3 CASSYSGGSNTGELFF
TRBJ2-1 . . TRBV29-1 CSVEDSYNEQFF
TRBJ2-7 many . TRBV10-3 CAISESEQSRGNYEQYF
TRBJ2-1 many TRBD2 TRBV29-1 CSVGSGEDNEQFF
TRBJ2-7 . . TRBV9 CASSRGGSPYEQYF
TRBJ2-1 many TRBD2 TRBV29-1 CSVAARLAYNEQFF
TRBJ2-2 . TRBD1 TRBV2 CASSGDRGTGELFF
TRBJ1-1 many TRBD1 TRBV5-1 CASSLVHTGAMNTEAFF
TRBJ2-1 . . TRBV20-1 CSAKRSASSYNEQFF
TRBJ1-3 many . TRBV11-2 CASSSVRGNSGNTIYF
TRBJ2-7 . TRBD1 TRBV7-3 CASSSDRGGEQYF
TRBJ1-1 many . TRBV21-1 CASSAKKGAPNTEAFF
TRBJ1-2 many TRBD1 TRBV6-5 CASSRTGDYGYTF